This T cell receptor beta chain emerged from a study of blood T cell repertoires in COVID-19. Sequencing was performed with immunoSEQ multiplex PCR; in TCRdb, only in-frame clones are kept and a portion is missing. The table shows tens of thousands of clones, with approximately 85% occurring only once. Trimming cost V 3 bases and J 0 bases, with 10 bases left between them. Germline V gene lookup returns CDR1 MGHRA and CDR2 YSYEKL. This CDR3 spans 15 amino acids. The sample taken for sequencing was peripheral blood. The V call is TRBV4-1, the J call TRBJ2-3; D possibly corresponds to TRBD2 (5 bases). The sequence was obtained from a man older than 75 with acute or convalescent COVID-19. Here the CDR3 reads CASSHEGSSTDTQYF. CDR3 nucleotides: TGCGCCAGCAGCCACGAGGGAAGTAGCACAGATACGCAGTATTTT.